The 10 T cell receptor beta chains given below trace back to one sample, sequenced in a study of cytomegalovirus exposure and HLA in healthy donors. The PCR made use of 60 Vbeta and 13 Jbeta primers. TCRdb keeps only in-frame clones here, not all; method: immunoSEQ multiplex PCR. Of about 140,000 clones listed, about 70% are singletons. Material for sequencing was PBMCs. Receptor source: a woman between 40 and 55 years old in good health and CMV-seronegative.

The CDR3 DNA reads TGTGCCACCATGGGGGCTAAAAACATTCAGTACTTC. It codes for CATMGAKNIQYF. This sequence joins TRBV28 and TRBJ2-4, with a tentative D call TRBD1 (6 bases). CDR1 is MDHEN and CDR2 is SYDVKM in the germline V gene. V was shortened by 10 bases and J by 4 bases, with 11 bases between the two germline ends. This CDR3 region has 12 residues.

This clone was detected only a few times. Germline and junction disagree at one end, which may indicate a read error. The V and J genes are TRBV19 and TRBJ2-3, with D possibly being TRBD2 (6 bases). This CDR3 has 17 amino acids. In germline, CDR1 is LNHDA, CDR2 SQIVND (reference sequence). The CDR3 sequence: CASSAGPGTSGTDTQYF. CDR3 in DNA: TGTGCCAGTAGTGCTGGTCCCGGGACTTCGGGCACGGATACGCAGTATTTT.

There are a few counts of this clone. The V gene is TRBV5-6, the J gene TRBJ2-6; maybe TRBD1 (6 bases). This CDR3 spans 16 amino acids. V shed 4 bases and J shed 0 bases, with 11 bases lying between them. Germline-derived CDR1 and CDR2 are SGHDT and YYEEEE. CDR3 sequence (DNA): TGTGCCAGCAGCCGGACAGCCCACTCTGGGGCCAACGTCCTGACTTTC. Translation gives CASSRTAHSGANVLTF.

J is TRBJ2-7 and V is TRBV7-2; maybe TRBD1 (5 bases). The V gene's germline CDR1 is SGHTA and CDR2 FQGNSA. Trimming removed 2 bases from V and 0 bases from J, with 14 bases in between. This CDR3 is 16 amino acids long. The CDR3 spells CASSLMVGPSSYEQYF. In DNA form, the CDR3 reads TGTGCCAGCAGCTTAATGGTGGGGCCCAGCTCCTACGAGCAGTACTTC.

The chain uses TRBV10-3 and TRBJ2-6; TRBD2 agrees at 7 bases. Looked up from germline, CDR1 is ENHRY and CDR2 is SYGVKD. The ends lost 3 bases at V and 0 bases at J; junction bases unmatched: 5. This CDR3 has 17 residues. CDR3 bases: TGTGCCATCAGTGATTGGGAGGGGAGCTCTGGGGCCAACGTCCTGACTTTC. Translation: CAISDWEGSSGANVLTF.

This clone was counted only a few times. The V and J genes are TRBV7-2 and TRBJ2-1; tentatively, D is TRBD2 (6 bases). The germline V gene encodes CDR1 SGHTA and CDR2 FQGNSA. With 8 bases removed from V and 4 bases from J, the gap between germline ends came to 15 bases. The CDR3 length is 14 residues. The CDR3 nucleotides read TGTGCCAGCGGAGGGCGGGGAGAGTACAATGAGCAGTTCTTC. Its protein product is CASGGRGEYNEQFF. Full variable domain (outside the CDR3, taken from reference TRBV7-2 and TRBJ2-1): GAGVSQSPSNKVTEKGKDVELRCDPISGHTALYWYRQSLGQGLEFLIYFQGNSAPDKSGLPSDRFSAERTGGSVSTLTIQRTQQEDSAVYLCASGGRGEYNEQFFGPGTRLTVL.

V gene TRBV9 combines with J gene TRBJ1-1; D remains ambiguous. V was pared by 0 bases and J by 5 bases, with 11 bases between. The CDR3 runs 14 residues. CDR1 is SGDLS, CDR2 YYNGEE, per germline. The CDR3 reads CASSVGTTWTEAFF. Here the CDR3 DNA reads TGTGCCAGCAGCGTAGGCACAACGTGGACTGAAGCTTTCTTT.

The chain carries TRBV5-8 and TRBJ1-2, with 10 positions matching TRBD1. The CDR3 is 16 residues long. Germline V gene lookup returns CDR1 SGHTS and CDR2 YDEGEE. Trimming cost V 4 bases and J 4 bases; bases outside gene matches: 10. Written as DNA, the CDR3 is TGTGCCAGCAGCATGGTCACCGGGACAGGGGTCTATGGCTACACCTTC. Amino acid sequence: CASSMVTGTGVYGYTF.

This chain joins TRBV7-7 and TRBJ2-2; 8 bases fit TRBD1. The CDR3 extends over 19 amino acids. Germline CDR1 is SSHAT and CDR2 is FNYEAQ (reference sequence). V was pared by 1 base and J by 0 bases, with 10 bases of the junction left unmatched. CDR3 protein: CASSLGVGGQGANTGELFF. The DNA for the CDR3 is TGTGCCAGCAGCTTAGGGGTTGGCGGACAGGGCGCGAACACCGGGGAGCTGTTTTTT.

This clone was detected once. The chain combines TRBV30 with TRBJ2-5, with D unresolved. V was pared by 0 bases and J by 2 bases, with 7 bases between. In germline, CDR1 is GTSNPN, CDR2 SVGIG (reference sequence). There are 13 residues in the CDR3. The CDR3 spells CAWSVGRQETQYF. The DNA of the CDR3 is TGTGCCTGGAGTGTGGGCAGGCAAGAGACCCAGTACTTC.